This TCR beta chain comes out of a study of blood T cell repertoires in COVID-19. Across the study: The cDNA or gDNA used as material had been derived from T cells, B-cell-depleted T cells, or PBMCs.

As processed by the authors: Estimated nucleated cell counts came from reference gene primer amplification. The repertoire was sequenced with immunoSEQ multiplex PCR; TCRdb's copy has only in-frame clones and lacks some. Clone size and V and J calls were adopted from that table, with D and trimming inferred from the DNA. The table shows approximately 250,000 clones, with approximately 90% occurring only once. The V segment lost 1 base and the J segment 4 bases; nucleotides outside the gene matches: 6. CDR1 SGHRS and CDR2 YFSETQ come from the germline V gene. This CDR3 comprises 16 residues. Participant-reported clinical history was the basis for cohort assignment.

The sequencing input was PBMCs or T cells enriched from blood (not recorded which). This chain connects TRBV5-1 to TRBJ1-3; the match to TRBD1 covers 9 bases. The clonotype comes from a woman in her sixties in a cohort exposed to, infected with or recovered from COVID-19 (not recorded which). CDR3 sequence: CASSLTGGAGGNTIYF. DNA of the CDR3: TGCGCCAGCAGCTTGACAGGGGGCGCGGGAGGAAACACCATATATTTT.